The source of this T cell receptor (beta chain) is a study of blood T cell repertoires in COVID-19. In the study overall: Researchers got acute and convalescent COVID-19 samples from the United States, Italy and Spain. Sample material is recorded as cDNA or gDNA derived from T cells, B-cell-depleted T cells, or PBMCs.

CDR3 length equals 15 residues. V was shortened by 2 bases and J by 3 bases, with 12 bases between the two germline ends. Per the germline V gene, CDR1 is SGHNT and CDR2 is YYREEE (reference sequence). This clone was counted once. In the source study's methods: Estimates of nucleated cell counts were drawn from the amplification of reference gene primers. Produced via immunoSEQ multiplex PCR; TCRdb's table is partial and in-frame only. The V and J calls and clone size were taken over from that table, and D and trimming were inferred from the DNA. The data contain roughly 250,000 clones, around 82% of them singletons.

The gene calls are TRBV5-4 and TRBJ2-1; the D gene is possibly TRBD1 (5 bases). The sequencing sample was made of peripheral blood. The receptor was isolated from a woman at least 80 years old with active or convalescent COVID-19. CDR3 amino acids: CASSFGQGIYNEQFF. Here the CDR3 DNA reads TGTGCCAGCAGCTTCGGTCAGGGTATCTACAATGAGCAGTTCTTC.